Below are 14 T cell receptor beta chains sequenced from a single sample in a study of blood T cell repertoires in COVID-19. Data came from immunoSEQ multiplex PCR; TCRdb stores just in-frame clones and leaves some out. This sample has under 15,000 clones; roughly 90% occur once, and the top ten carry roughly an eighth. The material sequenced was peripheral blood. The receptors stem from a man in his sixties or seventies with active COVID-19.

The chain links TRBV29-1 to TRBJ2-7; 14 bases are shared with TRBD2. J gave up 5 bases and V 7 bases, and 13 bases lay outside the gene matches. The CDR3 runs to 16 residues. CDR1 and CDR2 (germline): SQVTM, ANQGSEA. CDR3 DNA sequence: TGCAGCGCCGCCGGGACTAGCGGGAGTGCACTTGACGAGCAGTACTTC. Translation gives CSAAGTSGSALDEQYF.

The CDR3 protein is CASSHGWGQERNSNQPQHF. DNA of the CDR3: TGTGCCAGCAGCCATGGATGGGGACAGGAACGGAATAGCAATCAGCCCCAGCATTTT. This chain links TRBV11-2 with TRBJ1-5; TRBD1 matches at 8 bases. The CDR3 spans 19 residues. The germline V gene has CDR1 SGHAT and CDR2 FQNNGV. The junction had 15 bases not matched to a gene; V was cut back by 5 bases and J by 0 bases. Filled out from reference TRBV11-2 and TRBJ1-5, the complete variable domain reads EAGVAQSPRYKIIEKRQSVAFWCNPISGHATLYWYQQILGQGPKLLIQFQNNGVVDDSQLPKDRFSAERLKGVDSTLKIQPAKLEDSAVYLCASSHGWGQERNSNQPQHFGDGTRLSIL.

V usage is TRBV3-1 (or the pseudogene TRBV3-2) and J usage is TRBJ2-7, with 8 bases aligning to TRBD1. The CDR3 consists of 17 residues. The V and J ends lost 4 bases and 4 bases, in that order; junction bases with no gene match: 15. The germline V gene has CDR1 LGHDT and CDR2 YNNKEL (reference sequence). The CDR3 DNA is TGTGCCAGCAGCCCCCCGACAGGGGCGGGGCGGTCGTACGAGCAGTACTTC. This translates into CASSPPTGAGRSYEQYF.

The rearrangement joins TRBV24-1 to TRBJ2-2, with D perhaps TRBD1 (6 bases). This CDR3 spans 16 amino acids. Germline CDR1 KGHDR, CDR2 SFDVKD. V dropped 3 bases and J dropped 1 base, with 11 bases sitting between them. The CDR3 DNA reads TGTGCCACCAGTGATCCGCAGGGACAGAACACCGGGGAGCTGTTTTTT. It is translated as CATSDPQGQNTGELFF.

The CDR3 DNA follows: TGTGCCAGCAGCGTAGAACCAGGGGCTAACACTGAAGCTTTCTTT. Encoded protein: CASSVEPGANTEAFF. The chain uses TRBV9 and TRBJ1-1; weak D call: TRBD1 (6 bases). The CDR3 has 15 residues. Germline CDR1 reads SGDLS; CDR2 reads YYNGEE. The ends were cut back, 0 bases at V and 2 bases at J, with 11 bases in the middle.

The chain combines TRBV11-3 with TRBJ2-1; no clear D. CDR3 length equals 13 residues. Germline V CDR1 and CDR2: SGHNT, YENEEA. V was shortened by 6 bases and J by 10 bases, with 16 bases between the two germline ends. The CDR3: CASSLTGGYEQFF. The CDR3 bases are TGTGCCAGCAGTCTGACCGGCGGTTACGAGCAGTTCTTC.

V gene TRBV11-3 combines with J gene TRBJ2-4; 8 bases agree with TRBD2. Per germline, CDR1 SGHNT and CDR2 YENEEA. CDR3 length: 16 residues. The V gene end was trimmed by 3 bases and the J gene end by 1 base; junction bases not matched to a gene: 5. The CDR3 protein is CASSLSGGLAKNIQYF. The CDR3, as DNA: TGTGCCAGCAGCTTGTCGGGGGGGCTCGCCAAAAACATTCAGTACTTC.

This chain links TRBV3-1 (or the pseudogene TRBV3-2) with TRBJ1-3, with D possibly TRBD1 on 6 matching bases. From germline, CDR1 is LGHDT and CDR2 YNNKEL (reference sequence). Trimming removed 0 bases from V and 12 bases from J, with 6 bases in between. This CDR3 spans 11 amino acids. Written as DNA, the CDR3 is TGTGCCAGCAGCCAAGACAGGGGCATATATTTT. It codes for CASSQDRGIYF.

This sequence joins TRBV6-6 and TRBJ1-1; 10 bases map to TRBD1. The CDR3 has 12 amino acids. CDR1 is MNHNY, CDR2 SVGAGI, per germline (reference sequence). Losses at the gene ends were 8 bases for V and 4 bases for J; bases not matched to a gene: 1. This chain's CDR3 is CASRTGGTEAFF. DNA of the CDR3: TGTGCCAGCCGGACAGGGGGCACTGAAGCTTTCTTT.

The V and J genes are TRBV4-1 and TRBJ2-1; possible D gene TRBD2, 5 bases. The CDR3 covers 16 residues. The germline gives CDR1 MGHRA, CDR2 YSYEKL. Trimming cost V 0 bases and J 1 base, with 10 bases left between them. The CDR3 loop is CASSQDDYGSYNEQFF. CDR3 DNA: TGCGCCAGCAGCCAAGATGACTATGGTTCCTACAATGAGCAGTTCTTC.

This sequence joins TRBV9 and TRBJ2-1; unclear D gene. Trimming shortened V by 0 bases and J by 4 bases, and 17 bases separated the two germline ends. The CDR3 is made up of 17 amino acids. CDR1 is SGDLS and CDR2 is YYNGEE in the germline V gene. CDR3 in DNA: TGTGCCAGCAGCGTAGCGGCCCAGAGCTTCGGGTACAATGAGCAGTTCTTC. As protein: CASSVAAQSFGYNEQFF.

This sequence joins TRBV5-4 and TRBJ2-7, with 8 bases identical to TRBD1. Unmatched junction bases numbered 6, after V lost 0 bases and J lost 4 bases. Germline V gene data show CDR1 as SGHNT and CDR2 as YYREEE (reference sequence). The CDR3 sequence is 15 residues long. CDR3 nucleotides: TGTGCCAGCAGCTTGGAGACAGGGGCCGATTACGAGCAGTACTTC. Translated, it gives CASSLETGADYEQYF.

The genes are TRBV7-9 and TRBJ1-4; D is uncertain. Germline assignment: CDR1 SEHNR and CDR2 FQNEAQ (reference sequence). The V and J ends lost 1 base and 8 bases respectively, with 11 bases between them. CDR3 length: 14 amino acids. Here the CDR3 DNA reads TGTGCCAGCAGCTTAGGGCACTCCGGGGAAAAACTGTTTTTT. Translation: CASSLGHSGEKLFF.

The chain uses TRBV14 and TRBJ2-5, with 7 bases fitting TRBD2. Germline CDR1 and CDR2: SGHDN and FVKESK. The trim removed 6 bases at V and 1 base at J, leaving 8 bases unmatched. The CDR3 loop spans 15 amino acids. CDR3 protein: CASSFWGGVQETQYF. The CDR3, as DNA: TGTGCCAGCAGTTTCTGGGGGGGAGTCCAAGAGACCCAGTACTTC. Variable domain in full (rest from reference TRBV14 and TRBJ2-5): EAGVTQFPSHSVIEKGQTVTLRCDPISGHDNLYWYRRVMGKEIKFLLHFVKESKQDESGMPNNRFLAERTGGTYSTLKVQPAELEDSGVYFCASSFWGGVQETQYFGPGTRLLVL.